The following is a T cell receptor (beta chain) sequence with its context. Germline lookup yields CDR1 SEHNR and CDR2 FQNEAQ (reference sequence). CDR3 size: 15 residues. V was cut by 4 bases and J by 0 bases, with 9 bases left in between. Assay used: immunoSEQ multiplex PCR; TCRdb lists only in-frame clones, some missing. The sample shows under 65,000 clones, over 90% of them seen only once. The data stem from a study of T cell changes during pregnancy in multiple sclerosis. Sequences were derived from CD8+ T cells from peripheral blood mononuclear cells, sampled in the third trimester of pregnancy. The clonotype comes from a female donor with multiple sclerosis, enrolled in a pregnancy study. The chain carries TRBV7-9 and TRBJ2-2, with D perhaps matching TRBD1 (5 bases). The CDR3 sequence: CASSSRVTNTGELFF. The DNA of the CDR3 is TGTGCCAGCAGCTCCAGGGTGACGAACACCGGGGAGCTGTTTTTT.